This entry lists 18 T cell receptor beta chains sequenced from one sample in a study of cytomegalovirus exposure and HLA in healthy donors (dated by TCRdb to about 2017). The method was the immunoSEQ multiplex PCR assay. TCRdb stores this immuneACCESS table with in-frame sequences only. Part of the clones is absent; in the studies checked, under half of the shortfall reflects unresolved V genes, and no reason is known for the rest. For this sample the table gives about 98,000 clones, of which about 88% were detected only once. Clones ranked in the top ten supply over 6% of the sample. What was sequenced was PBMCs. The source is a man younger than 35 in good health and CMV-seropositive.

The chain couples TRBV4-1 to TRBJ1-5; D is possibly TRBD1 (6 bases). The V end lost 0 bases, the J end lost 5 bases, and 11 bases lay between the germline ends. Germline V gene sequence: CDR1 MGHRA, CDR2 YSYEKL. This CDR3 has 15 amino acids. CDR3 in DNA: TGCGCCAGCAGCCAAGAATTGGGGGGGCATCAGCCCCAGCATTTT. It specifies CASSQELGGHQPQHF.

This CDR3 reads CASKGDRALANYGYTF. For the CDR3, the DNA is TGTGCCAGCAAAGGGGACAGGGCCCTAGCTAACTATGGCTACACCTTC. The rearrangement links TRBV21-1 to TRBJ1-2; the table's D call TRBD1 went unverified against the DNA. TRBV21-1 is a listed pseudogene. The CDR3 consists of 16 residues.

The chain carries TRBV12-2 and TRBJ2-7; TRBD1, as called in the table, went unchecked against the DNA. TRBV12-2 counts as a pseudogene. CDR3 size: 19 residues. CDR3 sequence reads: CASRLARDPEPGQGDEQYF. CDR3 bases: TGTGCAAGTCGCTTAGCGAGAGACCCAGAACCGGGACAGGGTGACGAGCAGTACTTC.

V usage is TRBV7-6 and J usage is TRBJ1-4; 9 bases align to TRBD1. From germline, CDR1 is SGHVS and CDR2 FNYEAQ. The ends lost 2 bases at V and 6 bases at J; junction bases unmatched: 4. The CDR3 sequence is 15 residues long. For the CDR3, the DNA is TGTGCCAGCAGCTTAACCGGGACAGGGCATGAAAAACTGTTTTTT. Translation: CASSLTGTGHEKLFF.

CDR3: CASSMFSGGGNEQFF. CDR3 nucleotides: TGTGCCAGCAGCATGTTTAGCGGGGGGGGCAATGAGCAGTTCTTC. This sequence joins TRBV9 and TRBJ2-1, with 11 nucleotides matching TRBD2. With V trimmed by 4 bases and J by 6 bases, 6 bases remained unmatched. The CDR3 has 15 residues. Germline loops: CDR1 SGDLS, CDR2 YYNGEE.

The sample holds one count of this clone. The rearrangement links TRBV19 to TRBJ1-5; TRBD1 aligns across 9 bases. The V segment lost 5 bases and the J segment 7 bases; nucleotides outside the gene matches: 9. The CDR3 length is 15 residues. Germline V gene sequence: CDR1 LNHDA, CDR2 SQIVND (reference sequence). Written as DNA, the CDR3 is TGTGCCAGTAGTTCCACAGGGGGCTCGGGACAGCCCCAGCATTTT. Translated, it gives CASSSTGGSGQPQHF.

This clone was seen only once. The V gene is TRBV7-2, the J gene TRBJ1-2; D possibly corresponds to TRBD1 (5 bases). V lost 1 base, J lost 8 bases, and 14 bases lay in between. The CDR3 runs 14 residues. CDR1 and CDR2 from the germline V gene are SGHTA and FQGNSA. The CDR3 region is CASSLEVRGSGYTF. Written as DNA, the CDR3 is TGTGCCAGCAGCTTAGAGGTTAGGGGTTCGGGCTACACCTTC. The full variable domain, with the rest looked up from reference TRBV7-2 and TRBJ1-2, is GAGVSQSPSNKVTEKGKDVELRCDPISGHTALYWYRQSLGQGLEFLIYFQGNSAPDKSGLPSDRFSAERTGGSVSTLTIQRTQQEDSAVYLCASSLEVRGSGYTFGSGTRLTVV.

V is TRBV6-1 and J is TRBJ2-4; possibly TRBD2 for D (6 bases). The ends were cut back, 7 bases at V and 3 bases at J, with 16 bases in the middle. This CDR3 contains 15 residues. Germline V gives CDR1 MNHNS, CDR2 SASEGT. CDR3 loop: CASMEGGTYKNIQYF. The CDR3 nucleotides are TGTGCCAGCATGGAGGGCGGGACCTACAAAAACATTCAGTACTTC.

V gene TRBV12-5 combines with J gene TRBJ2-7, with a weak D call TRBD1 (7 bases). The length of the CDR3 is 14 residues. Trimming removed 9 bases at V and 2 bases at J, with 17 bases between. Germline CDR1 LGHNT, CDR2 FRNRAP. The CDR3 loop is CASSLTRGAYEQYF. In nucleotides, the CDR3 is TGTGCTAGCTCCTTGACCAGGGGGGCCTACGAGCAGTACTTC.

This clone turned up a few times. This chain joins TRBV25-1 and TRBJ1-5, with TRBD1 matching 7 bases. CDR3 length: 14 residues. Trimming at V came to 6 bases and at J to 3 bases, leaving 5 bases not matched to a gene. From germline, CDR1 is MGHDK and CDR2 SYGVNS. CDR3: CASSHRGINQPQHF. DNA for the CDR3: TGTGCCAGCAGCCACAGGGGCATCAATCAGCCCCAGCATTTT.

This clone has just one count. CDR3 coding DNA: TGTGCCAGCAGCCCGACAACAGATACGCAGTATTTT. This gives the protein CASSPTTDTQYF. This chain links TRBV7-2 with TRBJ2-3; no definite D call. Germline lookup yields CDR1 SGHTA and CDR2 FQGNSA. This CDR3 has 12 amino acids. Trimming shortened V by 5 bases and J by 3 bases, and 6 bases separated the two germline ends. Full variable domain (remainder filled in from reference TRBV7-2 and TRBJ2-3): GAGVSQSPSNKVTEKGKDVELRCDPISGHTALYWYRQSLGQGLEFLIYFQGNSAPDKSGLPSDRFSAERTGGSVSTLTIQRTQQEDSAVYLCASSPTTDTQYFGPGTRLTVL.

The chain joins TRBV2 to TRBJ1-4, with TRBD1 as a possible D gene (5 bases). The CDR3 covers 10 residues. The germline CDR1 and CDR2 sequences are SNHLY and FYNNEI. Trimming took 11 bases from V and 6 from J, leaving 7 bases between them. The CDR3 DNA follows: TGTGCCTCCAGGGATGAAAAACTGTTTTTT. This sequence encodes CASRDEKLFF.

This chain links TRBV7-9 with TRBJ1-1, with D maybe TRBD1 (6 bases). The CDR3 is made up of 15 amino acids. V was clipped by 5 bases and J by 1 base, with 14 bases between them. In germline, CDR1 is SEHNR, CDR2 FQNEAQ (reference sequence). The CDR3 region has the DNA TGTGCCAGCAGCCCGGACAACAGGGAGAACACTGAAGCTTTCTTT. Translation gives CASSPDNRENTEAFF.

This chain links TRBV10-3 with TRBJ1-4, with a weak D call TRBD1 (6 bases). The germline V gene has CDR1 ENHRY and CDR2 SYGVKD. The CDR3 loop spans 14 amino acids. V lost 10 bases, J lost 5 bases, and 17 bases lay in between. The CDR3 loop reads CATLGQGTNEKLFF. The CDR3 nucleotides read TGTGCCACCCTGGGGCAGGGGACCAATGAAAAACTGTTTTTT.

The J gene is TRBJ2-7, the V gene TRBV5-1; 10 bases map to TRBD1. V was pared by 4 bases and J by 5 bases, with 6 bases of the junction left unmatched. The CDR3 totals 14 residues. Germline V lookup: CDR1 SGHRS, CDR2 YFSETQ. The CDR3 DNA sequence: TGCGCCAGCAGCGGGGGACAGGGGCCCGACGAGCAGTACTTC. Its protein is CASSGGQGPDEQYF.

The chain links TRBV20-1 to TRBJ2-7; a possible D gene is TRBD2 (5 bases). The CDR3 has 11 residues. CDR1 and CDR2 (germline): DFQATT, SNEGSKA (reference sequence). This CDR3 reads CSATGTYEQYF. The CDR3 nucleotides are TGCAGCGCAACCGGGACCTACGAGCAGTACTTC.

This clone has a single count. This chain uses TRBV7-9 with TRBJ2-7; D possibly corresponds to TRBD2 (5 bases). Germline CDR1 SEHNR, CDR2 FQNEAQ (reference sequence). Trimming removed 4 bases at V and 2 bases at J, with 12 bases between. The CDR3 consists of 14 residues. CDR3 nucleotides: TGTGCCAGCAGCTATGAGGGTCTCCCCTACGAGCAGTACTTC. This translates into CASSYEGLPYEQYF.

J is TRBJ1-1 and V is TRBV7-2, with 8 bases matching TRBD1. V dropped 5 bases and J dropped 0; count of bases not matched to a gene: 5. The CDR3 length is 15 residues. CDR1 and CDR2 (germline): SGHTA, FQGNSA. For the CDR3, the DNA is TGTGCCAGCAGCGCCAGGGGGCCGATGAACACTGAAGCTTTCTTT. This codes for CASSARGPMNTEAFF.